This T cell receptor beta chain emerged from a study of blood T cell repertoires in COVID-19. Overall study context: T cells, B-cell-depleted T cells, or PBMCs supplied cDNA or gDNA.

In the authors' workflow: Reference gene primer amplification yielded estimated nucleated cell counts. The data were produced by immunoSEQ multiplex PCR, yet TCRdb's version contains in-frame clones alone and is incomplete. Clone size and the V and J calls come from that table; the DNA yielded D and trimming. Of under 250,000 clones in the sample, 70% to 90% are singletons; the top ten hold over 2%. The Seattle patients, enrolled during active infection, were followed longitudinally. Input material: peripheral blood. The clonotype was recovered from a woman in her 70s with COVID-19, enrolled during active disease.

In DNA, the CDR3 is TGTGCCAGCAGTACCGCAGGGTCGAGAAACACCATATATTTT. Residues: CASSTAGSRNTIYF. V gene TRBV6-5 combines with J gene TRBJ1-3, with a tentative D call TRBD1 (5 bases). The CDR3 loop spans 14 amino acids. V lost 5 bases, J lost 5 bases, and 13 bases lay in between. CDR1 and CDR2 from the germline V gene are MNHEY and SVGAGI.